This T cell receptor beta chain was sequenced in a study of CD8+ T cells in alopecia areata. This CDR3 is built from 12 residues. Germline V lookup: CDR1 SEHNR, CDR2 FQNEAQ (reference sequence). The ends were cut back, 3 bases at V and 7 bases at J, with 9 bases in the middle. Extracted RNA was reverse transcribed into cDNA, the sequencing template. Here immunoSEQ multiplex PCR was the method, and the copy in TCRdb shows in-frame clones only, minus some. This sample has about 190,000 clones; roughly 61% occur once, and the top ten carry around 12%. The treatment was: oral pan-JAK inhibitor, 5-10 mg twice daily.

The sample here was CD8+ T cells sorted from blood, taken at week 24, from a patient treated with tofacitinib. The TCR comes from a human donor with alopecia areata. This rearrangement joins TRBV7-9 to TRBJ1-2; no reliable D call. The CDR3 sequence: CASSFRNRGYTF. CDR3 coding DNA: TGTGCCAGCAGCTTTCGTAATCGTGGCTACACCTTC.